This TCR beta chain was profiled in a study of T cell repertoires in cytomegalovirus infection (dated by TCRdb to the late 2010s). Turning to the overall study: Recently identified HLA-C-restricted CMV epitopes, whose presentation resists viral immunomodulation, were targeted by peptide stimulations together with well-studied HLA-B-restricted epitopes. Donor HLA type was relevant to the analysis, as public TCR beta signatures indicated carriage of CMV infection together with the matching HLA type.

TCRdb shows the sequencer as Illumina HiSeq 1500. Starting from the raw public reads, TCRdb applied fastp trimming at Q25, assembled clones with MiXCR and retained in-frame beta chains. For every CDR3 protein sequence, its rows merge into one entry that carries the most common genes and DNA. In this sample the table shows around 360,000 distinct CDR3 sequences, roughly 34% of which occur a single time. In total, the top ten clones hold approximately 12% of the sample. Study-level results and caveats: In both this cohort and an independent cohort of several hundred donors, the cumulative frequency of public TCR beta family members distinguished carriers of CMV infection plus the relevant HLA type. The ex vivo response was dominated by HLA-C-restricted CMV-specific TCR beta clonotypes, which also provided the single most frequent clonotype in two of eight donors.

Concerning this clonotype: What this receptor recognizes is not known. It has no much larger one-base neighbor in the sample; base qualities were not kept.

The intended sense of this specimen's treatment or condition label: in vitro stimulation with specific CMV peptide epitopes to enrich CMV-specific T cells. Spanning cysteine to phenylalanine, the CDR3 consists of 16 amino acids. Solely the CDR3 DNA is kept, with 48 bases framed from the first base. After removal of 0 bases from V and 8 bases from J, the junction retains 8 bases not matched to a gene. The germline V gene provides CDR1 KGHDR and CDR2 SFDVKD. This receptor was identified in a human donor in good health (CMV status not recorded). Some clones in this sample may be carry-over from other donors' samples. This sample comprised cultured PBMCs, obtained from culture after CMV antigen stimulation. The sequence joins TRBV24-1 to TRBJ2-1, and TRBD1 matches 8 of the central bases. The DNA sequence follows: TGTGCCACCAGTGATTTGTCCGGGACAGGACCCCATGAGCAGTTCTTC. Its translation reads: CATSDLSGTGPHEQFF.